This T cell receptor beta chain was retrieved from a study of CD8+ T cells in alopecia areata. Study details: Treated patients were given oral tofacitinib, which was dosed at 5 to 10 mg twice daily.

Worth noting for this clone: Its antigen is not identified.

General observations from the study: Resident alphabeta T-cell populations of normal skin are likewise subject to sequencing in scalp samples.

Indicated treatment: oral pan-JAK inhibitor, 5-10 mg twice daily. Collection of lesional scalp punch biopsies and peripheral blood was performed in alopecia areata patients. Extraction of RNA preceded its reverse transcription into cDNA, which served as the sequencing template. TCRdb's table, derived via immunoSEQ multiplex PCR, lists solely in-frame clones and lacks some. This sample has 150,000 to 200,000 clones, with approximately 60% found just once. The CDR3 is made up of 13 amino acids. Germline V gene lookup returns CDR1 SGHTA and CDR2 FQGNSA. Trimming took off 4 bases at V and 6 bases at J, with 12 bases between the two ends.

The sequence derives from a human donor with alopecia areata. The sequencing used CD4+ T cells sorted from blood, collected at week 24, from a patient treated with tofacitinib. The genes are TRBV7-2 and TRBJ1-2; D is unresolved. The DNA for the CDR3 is TGTGCCAGCAGCTCAGCGACCCTCAATGGCTACACCTTC. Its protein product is CASSSATLNGYTF. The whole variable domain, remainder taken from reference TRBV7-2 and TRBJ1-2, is GAGVSQSPSNKVTEKGKDVELRCDPISGHTALYWYRQSLGQGLEFLIYFQGNSAPDKSGLPSDRFSAERTGGSVSTLTIQRTQQEDSAVYLCASSSATLNGYTFGSGTRLTVV.